This TCR beta chain was identified in a study of glioma-infiltrating T cells. TCR alpha and beta CDR3 regions were amplified from RNA using iRepertoire nested multiplex PCR. For one-step reverse transcription and amplification, about 90-450 ng of tissue mRNA or PBMC total RNA was used. TCRdb ran MiXCR on the multiplex PCR reads and lists one entry per CDR3 protein. Found here are some 22,000 distinct CDR3 sequences, around 24% of them singletons; the top ten hold 13%. This clonotype appeared once. The antigen remains undetermined. Trimming removed 8 bases at V and 4 bases at J, with 15 bases between. The CDR3 has 13 residues. Looked up from germline, CDR1 is MNHEY and CDR2 is SMNVEV (reference sequence). Findings and limits, study-wide: Tissue and blood shared very few CDR3 sequences. Non-neoplastic patients had below-expected tissue-blood divergence, while all gliomas exceeded expectation.

Sequencing used glioma tissue, nonneoplastic brain tissue, or PBMCs (not recorded which). The TCR comes from a human donor with low-grade glioma or glioblastoma, undergoing nonglioma brain surgery, or in good health (not recorded which). This chain links TRBV27 with TRBJ2-7, with a tentative D call TRBD1 (7 bases). CDR3 loop: CASSPGGTYEQYF. The CDR3 coding sequence is TGTGCCAGCTCCCCAGGGGGGACGTACGAGCAGTACTTC.